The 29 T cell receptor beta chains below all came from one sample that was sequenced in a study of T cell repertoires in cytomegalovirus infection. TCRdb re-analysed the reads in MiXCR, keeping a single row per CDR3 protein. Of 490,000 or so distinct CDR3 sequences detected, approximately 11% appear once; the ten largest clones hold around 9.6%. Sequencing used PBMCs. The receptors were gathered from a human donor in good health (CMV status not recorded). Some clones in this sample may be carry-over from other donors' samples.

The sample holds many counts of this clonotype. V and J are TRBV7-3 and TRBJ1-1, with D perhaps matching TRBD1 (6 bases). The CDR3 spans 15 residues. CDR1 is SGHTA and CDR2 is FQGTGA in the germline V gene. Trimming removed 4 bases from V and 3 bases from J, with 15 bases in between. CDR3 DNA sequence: TGTGCCAGCAGCTCCCTAGGACAGTTTCACACTGAAGCTTTCTTT. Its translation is CASSSLGQFHTEAFF.

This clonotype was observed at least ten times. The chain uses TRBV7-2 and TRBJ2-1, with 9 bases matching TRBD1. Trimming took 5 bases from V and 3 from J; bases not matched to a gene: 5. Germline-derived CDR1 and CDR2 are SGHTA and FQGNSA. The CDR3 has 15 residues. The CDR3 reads CASSDGTGLYNEQFF. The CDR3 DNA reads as TGTGCCAGCAGCGACGGGACAGGGCTCTACAATGAGCAGTTCTTC.

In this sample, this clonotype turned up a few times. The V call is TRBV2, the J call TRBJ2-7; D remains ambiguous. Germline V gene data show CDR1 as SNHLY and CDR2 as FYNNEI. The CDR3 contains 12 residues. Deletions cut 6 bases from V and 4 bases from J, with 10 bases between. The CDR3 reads CASSGGRYEQYF. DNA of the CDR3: TGTGCCAGCAGCGGCGGTAGATACGAGCAGTACTTC.

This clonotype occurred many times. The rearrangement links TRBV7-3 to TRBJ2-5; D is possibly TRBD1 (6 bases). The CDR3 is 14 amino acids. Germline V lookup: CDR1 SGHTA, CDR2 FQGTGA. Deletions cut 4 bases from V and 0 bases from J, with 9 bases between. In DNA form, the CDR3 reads TGTGCCAGCAGCTCCGGGACACACCAAGAGACCCAGTACTTC. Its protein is CASSSGTHQETQYF.

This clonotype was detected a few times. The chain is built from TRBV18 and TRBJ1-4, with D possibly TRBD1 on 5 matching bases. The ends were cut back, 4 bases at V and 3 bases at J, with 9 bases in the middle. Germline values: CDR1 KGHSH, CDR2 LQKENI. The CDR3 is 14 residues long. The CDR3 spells CASSRRGPNEKLFF. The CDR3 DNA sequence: TGTGCCAGCTCACGACGGGGACCTAATGAAAAACTGTTTTTT.

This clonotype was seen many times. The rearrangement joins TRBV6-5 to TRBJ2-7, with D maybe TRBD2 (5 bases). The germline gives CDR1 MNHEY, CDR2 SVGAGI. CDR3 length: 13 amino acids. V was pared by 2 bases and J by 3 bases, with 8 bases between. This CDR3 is CASSYLGSYEQYF. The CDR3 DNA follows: TGTGCCAGCAGTTACCTGGGGAGCTACGAGCAGTACTTC.

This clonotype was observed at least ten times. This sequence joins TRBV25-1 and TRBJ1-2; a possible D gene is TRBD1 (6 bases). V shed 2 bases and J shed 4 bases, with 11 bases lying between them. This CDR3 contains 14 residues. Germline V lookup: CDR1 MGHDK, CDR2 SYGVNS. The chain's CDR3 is CASSEPGGAYGYTF. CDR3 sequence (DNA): TGTGCCAGCAGTGAACCCGGGGGGGCCTATGGCTACACCTTC.

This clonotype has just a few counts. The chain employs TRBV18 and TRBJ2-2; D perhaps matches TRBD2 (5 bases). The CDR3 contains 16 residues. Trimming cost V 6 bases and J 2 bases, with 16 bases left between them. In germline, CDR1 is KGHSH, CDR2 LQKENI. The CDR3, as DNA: TGTGCCAGCTCCACCTCGGGGTCAGAAAACACCGGGGAGCTGTTTTTT. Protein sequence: CASSTSGSENTGELFF.

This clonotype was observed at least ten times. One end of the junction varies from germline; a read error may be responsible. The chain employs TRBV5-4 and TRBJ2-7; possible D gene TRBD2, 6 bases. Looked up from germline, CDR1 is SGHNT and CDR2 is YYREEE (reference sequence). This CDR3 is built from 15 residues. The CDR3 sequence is CASSLGSGSSYEQYF. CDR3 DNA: TGTGCCAGCAGTTTGGGTAGCGGAAGCTCCTACGAGCAGTACTTC.

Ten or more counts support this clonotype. The CDR3 sequence: CASSRRGGLSDNEQFF. CDR3 bases: TGTGCCAGCAGTCGTCGGGGGGGTCTAAGTGACAATGAGCAGTTCTTC. The J gene is TRBJ2-1, the V gene TRBV7-9; 8 bases map to TRBD2. This CDR3 has 16 residues. Looked up from germline, CDR1 is SEHNR and CDR2 is FQNEAQ (reference sequence). V shed 6 bases and J 5 bases; nucleotides not matched to a gene: 12.

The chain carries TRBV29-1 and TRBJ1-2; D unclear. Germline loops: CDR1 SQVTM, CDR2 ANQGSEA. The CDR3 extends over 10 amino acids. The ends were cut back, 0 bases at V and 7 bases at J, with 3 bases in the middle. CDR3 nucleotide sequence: TGCAGCGTTGAAGAGGGTGGCTACACCTTC. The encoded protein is CSVEEGGYTF. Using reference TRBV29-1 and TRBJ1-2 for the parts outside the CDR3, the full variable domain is SAVISQKPSRDICQRGTSLTIQCQVDSQVTMMFWYRQQPGQSLTLIATANQGSEATYESGFVIDKFPISRPNLTFSTLTVSNMSPEDSSIYLCSVEEGGYTFGSGTRLTVV.

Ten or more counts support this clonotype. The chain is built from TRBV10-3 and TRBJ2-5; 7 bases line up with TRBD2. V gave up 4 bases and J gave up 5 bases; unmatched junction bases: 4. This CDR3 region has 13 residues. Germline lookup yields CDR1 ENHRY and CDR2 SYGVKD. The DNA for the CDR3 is TGTGCCATCAGTGGGCAGGGAGGGGAGACCCAGTACTTC. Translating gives CAISGQGGETQYF.

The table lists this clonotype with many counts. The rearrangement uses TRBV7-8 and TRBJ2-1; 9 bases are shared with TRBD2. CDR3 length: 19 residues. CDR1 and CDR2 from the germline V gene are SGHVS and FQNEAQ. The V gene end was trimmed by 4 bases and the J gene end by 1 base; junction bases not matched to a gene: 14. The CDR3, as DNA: TGTGCCAGCAGCTCTCTACTGGCGGGGGGGCCGTCGTCCTACAATGAGCAGTTCTTC. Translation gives CASSSLLAGGPSSYNEQFF.

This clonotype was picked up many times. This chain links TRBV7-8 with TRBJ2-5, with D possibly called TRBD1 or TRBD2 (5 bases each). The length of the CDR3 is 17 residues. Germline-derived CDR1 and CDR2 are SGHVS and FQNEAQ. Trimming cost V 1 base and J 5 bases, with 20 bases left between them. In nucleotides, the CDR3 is TGTGCCAGCAGCTTAGTCCGACGGGGCAGCCCCGGGGAGACCCAGTACTTC. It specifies CASSLVRRGSPGETQYF.

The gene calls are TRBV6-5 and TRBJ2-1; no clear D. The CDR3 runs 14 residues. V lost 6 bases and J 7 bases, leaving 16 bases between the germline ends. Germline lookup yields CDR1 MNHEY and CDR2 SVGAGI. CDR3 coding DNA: TGTGCCAGCAGCAAAACGGGCCCCGTGAATGAGCAGTTCTTC. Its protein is CASSKTGPVNEQFF.

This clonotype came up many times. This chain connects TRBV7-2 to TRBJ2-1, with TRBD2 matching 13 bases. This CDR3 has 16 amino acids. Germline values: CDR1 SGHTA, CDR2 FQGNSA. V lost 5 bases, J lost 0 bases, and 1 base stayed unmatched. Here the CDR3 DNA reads TGTGCCAGCAGCCGGACTAGCGGGAGCTCCTACAATGAGCAGTTCTTC. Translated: CASSRTSGSSYNEQFF.

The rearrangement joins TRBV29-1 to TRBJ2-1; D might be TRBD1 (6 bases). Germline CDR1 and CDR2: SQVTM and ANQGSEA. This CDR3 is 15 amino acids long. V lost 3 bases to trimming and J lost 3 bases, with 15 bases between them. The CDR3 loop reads CSVDPQGNYYNEQFF. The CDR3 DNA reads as TGCAGCGTTGATCCACAGGGAAACTACTACAATGAGCAGTTCTTC.

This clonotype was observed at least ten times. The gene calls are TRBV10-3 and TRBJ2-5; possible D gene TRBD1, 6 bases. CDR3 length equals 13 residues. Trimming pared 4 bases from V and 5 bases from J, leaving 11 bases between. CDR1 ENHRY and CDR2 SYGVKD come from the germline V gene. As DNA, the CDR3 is TGTGCCATCAGTGTTTCGGACAGCGAGACCCAGTACTTC. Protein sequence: CAISVSDSETQYF.

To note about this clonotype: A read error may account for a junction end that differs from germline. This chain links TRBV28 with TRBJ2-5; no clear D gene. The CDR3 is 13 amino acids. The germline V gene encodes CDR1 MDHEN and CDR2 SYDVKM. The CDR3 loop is CACSLVGRETQYF. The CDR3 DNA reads TGTGCCTGCAGTTTAGTTGGAAGAGAGACCCAGTACTTC.

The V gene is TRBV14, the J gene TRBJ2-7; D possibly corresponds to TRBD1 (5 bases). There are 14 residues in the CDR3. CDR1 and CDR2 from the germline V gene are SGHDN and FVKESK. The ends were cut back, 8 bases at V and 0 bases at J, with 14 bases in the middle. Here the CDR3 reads CASSIGQSSYEQYF. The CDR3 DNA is TGTGCCAGCTCAATTGGACAATCCTCCTACGAGCAGTACTTC.

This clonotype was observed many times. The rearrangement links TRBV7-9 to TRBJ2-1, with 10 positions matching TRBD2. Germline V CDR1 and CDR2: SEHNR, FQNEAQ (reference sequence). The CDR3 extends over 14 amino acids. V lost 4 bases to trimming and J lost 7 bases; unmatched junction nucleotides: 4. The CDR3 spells CASSSLSGRNEQFF. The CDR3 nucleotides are TGTGCCAGCAGCTCCCTTAGCGGGAGGAATGAGCAGTTCTTC.

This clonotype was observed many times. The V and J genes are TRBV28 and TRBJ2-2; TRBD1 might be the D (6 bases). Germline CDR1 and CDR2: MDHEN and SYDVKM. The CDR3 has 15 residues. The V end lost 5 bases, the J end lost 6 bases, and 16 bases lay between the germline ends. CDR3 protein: CASSLEPGASGELFF. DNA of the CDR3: TGTGCCAGCAGTCTCGAGCCAGGGGCCTCCGGGGAGCTGTTTTTT.

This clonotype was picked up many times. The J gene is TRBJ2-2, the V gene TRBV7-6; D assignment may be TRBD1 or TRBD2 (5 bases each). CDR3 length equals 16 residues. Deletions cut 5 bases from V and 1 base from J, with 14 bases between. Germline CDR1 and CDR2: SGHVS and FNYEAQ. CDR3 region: CASSPMGPMNTGELFF. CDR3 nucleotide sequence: TGTGCCAGCAGCCCTATGGGACCTATGAACACCGGGGAGCTGTTTTTT.

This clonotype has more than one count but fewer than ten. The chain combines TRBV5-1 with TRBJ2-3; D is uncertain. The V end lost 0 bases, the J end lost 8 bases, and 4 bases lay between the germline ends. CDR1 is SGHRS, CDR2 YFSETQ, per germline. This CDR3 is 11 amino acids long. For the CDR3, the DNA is TGCGCCAGCAGCTTGGACGCTACGCAGTATTTT. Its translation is CASSLDATQYF. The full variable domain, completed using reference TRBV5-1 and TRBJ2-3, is KAGVTQTPRYLIKTRGQQVTLSCSPISGHRSVSWYQQTPGQGLQFLFEYFSETQRNKGNFPGRFSGRQFSNSRSEMNVSTLELGDSALYLCASSLDATQYFGPGTRLTVL.

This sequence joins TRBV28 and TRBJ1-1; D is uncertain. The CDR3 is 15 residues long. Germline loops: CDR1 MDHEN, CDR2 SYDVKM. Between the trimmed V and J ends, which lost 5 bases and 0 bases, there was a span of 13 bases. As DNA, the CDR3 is TGTGCCAGCAGTCCCTCGACGGCCCTGAACACTGAAGCTTTCTTT. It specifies CASSPSTALNTEAFF.

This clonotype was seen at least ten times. CDR3 loop: CASGRMRTQETQYF. CDR3 in DNA: TGTGCCAGCGGCCGTATGCGGACCCAAGAGACCCAGTACTTC. The chain carries TRBV11-2 and TRBJ2-5; unclear D gene. Trimming pared 8 bases from V and 1 base from J, leaving 14 bases between. Germline V CDR1 and CDR2: SGHAT, FQNNGV. The CDR3 extends over 14 amino acids.

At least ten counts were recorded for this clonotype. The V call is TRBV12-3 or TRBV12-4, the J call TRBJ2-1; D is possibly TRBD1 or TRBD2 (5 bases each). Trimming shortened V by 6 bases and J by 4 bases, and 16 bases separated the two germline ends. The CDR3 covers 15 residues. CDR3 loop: CASRRDAPSYNEQFF. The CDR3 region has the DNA TGTGCCAGCAGACGGGACGCCCCCTCGTACAATGAGCAGTTCTTC.

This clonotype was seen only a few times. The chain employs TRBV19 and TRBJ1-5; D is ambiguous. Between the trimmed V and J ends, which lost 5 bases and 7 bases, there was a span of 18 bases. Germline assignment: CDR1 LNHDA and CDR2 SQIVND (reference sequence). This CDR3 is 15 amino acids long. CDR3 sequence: CASSEVMGNGQPQHF. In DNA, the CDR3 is TGTGCCAGTAGTGAGGTGATGGGAAATGGACAGCCCCAGCATTTT.

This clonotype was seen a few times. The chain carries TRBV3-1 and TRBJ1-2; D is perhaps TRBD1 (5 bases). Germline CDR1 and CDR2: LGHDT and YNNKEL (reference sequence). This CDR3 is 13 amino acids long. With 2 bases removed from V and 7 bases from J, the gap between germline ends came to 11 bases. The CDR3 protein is CASSQLRGGGYTF. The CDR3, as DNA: TGTGCCAGCAGCCAACTGAGGGGCGGTGGCTACACCTTC.